These T cell receptor beta chains were read from a single sample in a study of CD8 T cells in ankylosing spondylitis. TCRdb ran MiXCR on the 5' RACE reads and lists one entry per CDR3 protein. The sample holds 700,000 or so distinct CDR3 sequences, around 19% seen once. The material sequenced was blood, either unsorted or a sorted T cell fraction (not recorded which). These receptors all come from a male donor with ankylosing spondylitis. Each CDR3 is given with its conserved first and last residue. Fields, in order: J gene, clone size, V gene, D gene, CDR3 protein, CDR3 DNA. D genes are given only for firm matches. Size is stated for part of the rows, as once, few or many counts, or as a class when the clone is expanded.

j_call: TRBJ2-1
clone_size: many
v_call: TRBV19
d_call: NA
cdr3_aa: CASSILGSSYNEQFF
cdr3_nt: TGTGCCAGTAGTATTCTGGGGAGCTCCTACAATGAGCAGTTCTTC

j_call: TRBJ1-6
clone_size: NA
v_call: TRBV12-3/TRBV12-4
d_call: NA
cdr3_aa: CASRTGSSYNSPLHF
cdr3_nt: TGTGCCAGCAGAACAGGGAGCTCCTATAATTCACCCCTCCACTTT

j_call: TRBJ2-7
clone_size: NA
v_call: TRBV6-1
d_call: TRBD2
cdr3_aa: CASRAGSYEQYF
cdr3_nt: TGTGCCAGCAGAGCGGGGTCCTACGAGCAGTACTTC

j_call: TRBJ2-1
clone_size: few
v_call: TRBV27
d_call: TRBD2
cdr3_aa: CASSFSGHYNEQFF
cdr3_nt: TGTGCCAGCAGTTTTAGCGGGCACTACAATGAGCAGTTCTTC

j_call: TRBJ1-2
clone_size: NA
v_call: TRBV9
d_call: NA
cdr3_aa: CASSPPSGVYGYTF
cdr3_nt: TGTGCCAGCAGCCCCCCCTCCGGAGTATATGGCTACACCTTC

j_call: TRBJ2-1
clone_size: NA
v_call: TRBV5-6
d_call: TRBD1
cdr3_aa: CASSSVDRGGHNEQFF
cdr3_nt: TGTGCCAGCAGCTCTGTCGACAGGGGGGGCCACAATGAGCAGTTCTTC

j_call: TRBJ2-7
clone_size: NA
v_call: TRBV4-1
d_call: NA
cdr3_aa: CASSPLTSGRDEQYF
cdr3_nt: TGCGCCAGCAGCCCGCTAACTAGTGGTAGGGACGAGCAGTACTTC

j_call: TRBJ1-2
clone_size: NA
v_call: TRBV30
d_call: NA
cdr3_aa: CAWRAGANYGYTF
cdr3_nt: TGTGCCTGGAGGGCAGGGGCAAACTATGGCTACACCTTC

j_call: TRBJ1-2
clone_size: NA
v_call: TRBV6-1
d_call: NA
cdr3_aa: CASSEALEGMDYGYTF
cdr3_nt: TGTGCCAGCAGTGAAGCGCTCGAGGGGATGGACTATGGCTACACCTTC

j_call: TRBJ1-1
clone_size: NA
v_call: TRBV14
d_call: NA
cdr3_aa: CASNQVPGVANTEAFF
cdr3_nt: TGTGCCAGCAACCAAGTCCCGGGAGTGGCGAACACTGAAGCTTTCTTT

j_call: TRBJ1-5
clone_size: NA
v_call: TRBV6-1
d_call: NA
cdr3_aa: CASRPEKTVFQPQHF
cdr3_nt: TGTGCCAGCAGACCTGAGAAGACAGTCTTCCAGCCCCAGCATTTT

j_call: TRBJ2-1
clone_size: few
v_call: TRBV6-5
d_call: NA
cdr3_aa: CASSWIHKNNEQFF
cdr3_nt: TGTGCCAGCAGTTGGATCCACAAGAACAATGAGCAGTTCTTC

j_call: TRBJ1-2
clone_size: few
v_call: TRBV5-1
d_call: NA
cdr3_aa: CASSFNRVGYGYTF
cdr3_nt: TGCGCCAGCAGCTTTAACAGGGTGGGCTATGGCTACACCTTC

j_call: TRBJ1-1
clone_size: NA
v_call: TRBV20-1
d_call: TRBD1
cdr3_aa: CSAWDRNTEAFF
cdr3_nt: TGCAGTGCTTGGGACAGGAACACTGAAGCTTTCTTT

j_call: TRBJ1-5
clone_size: NA
v_call: TRBV12-3/TRBV12-4
d_call: NA
cdr3_aa: CASREEGNQPQHF
cdr3_nt: TGTGCCAGCAGAGAAGAAGGCAATCAGCCCCAGCATTTT

j_call: TRBJ2-3
clone_size: few
v_call: TRBV10-3
d_call: TRBD2
cdr3_aa: CAIRGTSGGASTDTQYF
cdr3_nt: TGTGCCATCAGGGGGACTAGCGGGGGGGCCAGCACAGATACGCAGTATTTT

j_call: TRBJ1-1
clone_size: NA
v_call: TRBV28
d_call: TRBD1
cdr3_aa: CASSKQGAIGTEAFF
cdr3_nt: TGTGCCAGCAGTAAACAGGGGGCAATAGGTACTGAAGCTTTCTTT

j_call: TRBJ1-1
clone_size: NA
v_call: TRBV29-1
d_call: NA
cdr3_aa: CSVRQGTNTEAFF
cdr3_nt: TGCAGCGTCAGGCAGGGGACCAACACTGAAGCTTTCTTT

j_call: TRBJ2-3
clone_size: NA
v_call: TRBV25-1
d_call: TRBD2
cdr3_aa: CASSFDWREGHGTDTQYF
cdr3_nt: TGTGCCAGCAGCTTTGACTGGCGGGAGGGACATGGGACAGATACGCAGTATTTT

j_call: TRBJ1-1
clone_size: NA
v_call: TRBV4-1
d_call: NA
cdr3_aa: CASSQVGGGRALNTEAFF
cdr3_nt: TGCGCCAGCAGCCAAGTGGGGGGGGGCAGGGCCTTGAACACTGAAGCTTTCTTT

j_call: TRBJ2-4
clone_size: NA
v_call: TRBV5-1
d_call: TRBD2
cdr3_aa: CASSVSGGPENIQYF
cdr3_nt: TGCGCCAGCAGCGTTAGCGGGGGGCCTGAAAACATTCAGTACTTC

j_call: TRBJ2-7
clone_size: NA
v_call: TRBV7-2
d_call: NA
cdr3_aa: CASSLGGRQVYEQYF
cdr3_nt: TGTGCCAGCAGCTTAGGTGGTCGTCAGGTCTACGAGCAGTACTTC

j_call: TRBJ2-7
clone_size: few
v_call: TRBV20-1
d_call: NA
cdr3_aa: CSASQGGVYEQYF
cdr3_nt: TGCAGTGCTAGTCAGGGGGGGGTCTACGAGCAGTACTTC

j_call: TRBJ2-5
clone_size: few
v_call: TRBV20-1
d_call: TRBD2
cdr3_aa: CSASNWRGAGETQYF
cdr3_nt: TGCAGTGCTAGCAACTGGCGGGGGGCCGGGGAGACCCAGTACTTC

j_call: TRBJ2-1
clone_size: NA
v_call: TRBV19
d_call: TRBD2
cdr3_aa: CASSRGSGSSYNEQFF
cdr3_nt: TGTGCCAGTAGTAGAGGAAGCGGGAGCTCCTACAATGAGCAGTTCTTC

j_call: TRBJ2-3
clone_size: few
v_call: TRBV4-1
d_call: TRBD1
cdr3_aa: CASSQTQGADSDTQYF
cdr3_nt: TGCGCCAGCAGCCAAACTCAGGGGGCGGACTCAGATACGCAGTATTTT

j_call: TRBJ1-5
clone_size: many
v_call: TRBV12-3/TRBV12-4
d_call: NA
cdr3_aa: CASSKTEKGQPQHF
cdr3_nt: TGTGCCAGCAGTAAGACGGAGAAAGGTCAGCCCCAGCATTTT

j_call: TRBJ2-7
clone_size: NA
v_call: TRBV5-1
d_call: NA
cdr3_aa: CASSWTESYEQYF
cdr3_nt: TGCGCCAGCAGCTGGACAGAATCCTACGAGCAGTACTTC

j_call: TRBJ1-5
clone_size: few
v_call: TRBV4-3
d_call: NA
cdr3_aa: CASSQDRGAPYQPQHF
cdr3_nt: TGCGCCAGCAGCCAAGATAGGGGTGCCCCATATCAGCCCCAGCATTTT